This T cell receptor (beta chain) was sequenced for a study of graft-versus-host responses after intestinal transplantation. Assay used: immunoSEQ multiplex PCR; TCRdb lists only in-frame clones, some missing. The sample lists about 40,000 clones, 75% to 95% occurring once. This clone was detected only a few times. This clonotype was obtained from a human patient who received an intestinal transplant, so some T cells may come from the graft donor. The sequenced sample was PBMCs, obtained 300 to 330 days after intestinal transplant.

The CDR3 here is CASSETGGGNYGYTF. CDR3 coding DNA: TGTGCCAGCAGTGAAACCGGGGGCGGAAATTATGGCTACACCTTC. The chain recombines TRBV25-1 with TRBJ1-2; TRBD1 might be the D (6 bases). CDR3 size: 15 residues. Trimming stripped 2 bases from V and 5 bases from J, with 15 bases between. CDR1 is MGHDK and CDR2 is SYGVNS in the germline V gene.